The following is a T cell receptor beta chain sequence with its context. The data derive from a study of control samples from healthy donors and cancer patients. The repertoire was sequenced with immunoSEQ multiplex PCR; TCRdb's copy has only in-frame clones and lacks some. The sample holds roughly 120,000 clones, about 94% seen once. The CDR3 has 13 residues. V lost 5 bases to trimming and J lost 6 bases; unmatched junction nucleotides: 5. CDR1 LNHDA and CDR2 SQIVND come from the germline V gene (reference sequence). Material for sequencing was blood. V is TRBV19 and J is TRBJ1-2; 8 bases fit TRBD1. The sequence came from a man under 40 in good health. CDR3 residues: CASSGGQANGYTF. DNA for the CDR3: TGTGCCAGTAGTGGGGGACAGGCTAATGGCTACACCTTC. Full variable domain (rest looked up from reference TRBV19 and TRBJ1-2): DGGITQSPKYLFRKEGQNVTLSCEQNLNHDAMYWYRQDPGQGLRLIYYSQIVNDFQKGDIAEGYSVSREKKESFPLTVTSAQKNPTAFYLCASSGGQANGYTFGSGTRLTVV.